This TCR beta chain was captured by sequencing in a study of PD-1 blockade in classical Hodgkin lymphoma. Autologous stem cell transplantation was followed by relapse in every patient, and brentuximab vedotin exposure varied. The method was immunoSEQ multiplex PCR; TCRdb's version includes in-frame clones alone and lacks a portion of them. Of approximately 1,200 clones in the sample, 65% to 90% were seen once. On this clone: The target antigen is unknown.

V lost 0 bases, J lost 4 bases, and 6 bases lay in between. Looked up from germline, CDR1 is GTSNPN and CDR2 is SVGIG (reference sequence). This CDR3 has 12 amino acids. General observations from the study: Baseline TCR diversity was reportedly lower in newly diagnosed patients than in healthy donors. It was reported as lower still in relapsed/refractory patients. Before treatment, complete responders showed about the same diversity as newly diagnosed patients. TCR diversity rose significantly by C4D1 in CD4+ but not CD8+ cells.

The specimen was peripheral blood mononuclear cells (PBMCs), collected at baseline. The V and J genes are TRBV30 and TRBJ2-5; D is ambiguous. The sequence was collected from a human donor with classical Hodgkin lymphoma. The CDR3 spells CAWSVLGETQYF. The CDR3 DNA reads as TGTGCCTGGAGTGTACTTGGAGAGACCCAGTACTTC.